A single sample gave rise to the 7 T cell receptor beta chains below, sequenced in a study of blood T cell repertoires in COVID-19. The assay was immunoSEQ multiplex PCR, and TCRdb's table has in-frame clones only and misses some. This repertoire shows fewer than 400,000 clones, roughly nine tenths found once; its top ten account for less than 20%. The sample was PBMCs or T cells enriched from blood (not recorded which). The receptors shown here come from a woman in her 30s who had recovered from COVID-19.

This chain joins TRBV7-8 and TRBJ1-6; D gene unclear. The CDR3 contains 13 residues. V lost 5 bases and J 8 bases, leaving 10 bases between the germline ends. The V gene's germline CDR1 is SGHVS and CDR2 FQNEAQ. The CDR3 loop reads CASSATRDSPLHF. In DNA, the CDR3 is TGTGCCAGCAGCGCAACGAGGGATTCACCCCTCCACTTT.

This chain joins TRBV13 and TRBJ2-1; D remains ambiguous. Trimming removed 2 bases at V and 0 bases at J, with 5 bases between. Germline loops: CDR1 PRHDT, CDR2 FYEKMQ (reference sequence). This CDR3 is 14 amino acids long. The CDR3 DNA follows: TGTGCCAGCAGCTTAAAGAGCTCCTACAATGAGCAGTTCTTC. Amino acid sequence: CASSLKSSYNEQFF. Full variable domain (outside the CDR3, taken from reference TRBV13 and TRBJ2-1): AAGVIQSPRHLIKEKRETATLKCYPIPRHDTVYWYQQGPGQDPQFLISFYEKMQSDKGSIPDRFSAQQFSDYHSELNMSSLELGDSALYFCASSLKSSYNEQFFGPGTRLTVL.

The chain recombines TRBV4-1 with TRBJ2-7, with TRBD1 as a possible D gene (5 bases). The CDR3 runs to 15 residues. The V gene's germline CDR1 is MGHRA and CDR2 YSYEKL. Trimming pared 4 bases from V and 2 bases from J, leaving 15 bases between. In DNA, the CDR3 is TGCGCCAGCAGCCCGAGGACCAGGGTAACCTACGAGCAGTACTTC. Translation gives CASSPRTRVTYEQYF.

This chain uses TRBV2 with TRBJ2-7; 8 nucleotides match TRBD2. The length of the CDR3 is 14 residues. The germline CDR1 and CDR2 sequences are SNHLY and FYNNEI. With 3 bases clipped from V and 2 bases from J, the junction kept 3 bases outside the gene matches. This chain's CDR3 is CASSDGTSPYEQYF. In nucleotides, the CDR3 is TGTGCCAGCAGTGATGGGACTAGTCCCTACGAGCAGTACTTC.

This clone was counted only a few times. The CDR3 here is CASSPLLAGERSEQFF. CDR3 nucleotides: TGTGCCAGCAGTCCCTTACTAGCGGGGGAACGGAGTGAGCAGTTCTTC. J is TRBJ2-1 and V is TRBV27; TRBD2 aligns across 11 bases. Trimming cost V 5 bases and J 9 bases; bases outside gene matches: 12. The CDR3 totals 16 residues. The germline CDR1 and CDR2 sequences are MNHEY and SMNVEV (reference sequence).

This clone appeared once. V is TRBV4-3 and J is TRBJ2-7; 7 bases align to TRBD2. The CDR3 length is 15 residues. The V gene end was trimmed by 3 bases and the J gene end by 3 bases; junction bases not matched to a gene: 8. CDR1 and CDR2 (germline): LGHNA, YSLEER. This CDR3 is CASSHTLAQDYEQYF. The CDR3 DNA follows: TGCGCCAGCAGCCATACACTAGCGCAGGACTACGAGCAGTACTTC.

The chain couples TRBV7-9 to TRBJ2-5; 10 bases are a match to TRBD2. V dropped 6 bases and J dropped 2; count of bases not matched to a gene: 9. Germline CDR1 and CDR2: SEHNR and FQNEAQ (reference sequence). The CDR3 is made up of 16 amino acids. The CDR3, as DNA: TGTGCCAGCAGACCAGCGGGGGGGCCGGGACAAGAGACCCAGTACTTC. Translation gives CASRPAGGPGQETQYF.